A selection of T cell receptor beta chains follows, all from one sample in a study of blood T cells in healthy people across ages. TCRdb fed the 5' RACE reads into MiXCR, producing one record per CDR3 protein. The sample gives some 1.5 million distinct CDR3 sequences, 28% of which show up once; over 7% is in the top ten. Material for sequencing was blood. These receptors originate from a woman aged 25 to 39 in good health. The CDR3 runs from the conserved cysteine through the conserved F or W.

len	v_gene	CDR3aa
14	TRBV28	CASGPRESFYGYTF
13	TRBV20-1	CIASLQGPYGYTF
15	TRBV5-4	CASSFAGAPLTEAFF
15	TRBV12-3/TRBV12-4	CASSYTGLVSTEAFF
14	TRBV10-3	CAIGAPDYNSPLHF
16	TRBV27	CASRNGRNSGANVLTF
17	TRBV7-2	CASSSTSGGAGTDTQYF
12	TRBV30	CASRQGPYGYTF
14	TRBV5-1	CASGSEQIQETQYF
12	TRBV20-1	CSAKGGGYEQYF
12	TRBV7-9	CASSQQHYTQYF
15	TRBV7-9	CASSQSGGGGYGYTF
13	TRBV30	CAWSRQTPSPLHF
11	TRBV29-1	CSVRGRDEQYF
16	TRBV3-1	CASSQRPWDGNYGYTF
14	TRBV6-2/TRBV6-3	CASRVGTSGHEQFF
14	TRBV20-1	CSAQRQEARDTQYF
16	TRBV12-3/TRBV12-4	CASSRPDRAGSDTQYF
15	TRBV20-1	CSAPIPGQGILPQHF
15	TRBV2	CASSVLLASGDGYTF
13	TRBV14	CASGPLDGYEQYF
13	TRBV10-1	CASSERTGETQYF
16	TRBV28	CASSSPRTGTGEKLFF
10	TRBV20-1	CSATEGTQYF
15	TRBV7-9	CASIVRDRATDTQYF
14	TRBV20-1	CSASQDRGRGGYTF
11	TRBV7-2	CACSWESELFF
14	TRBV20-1	CSASLRGLYNEQFF